A single sample gave rise to the 23 T cell receptor beta chains below, sequenced in a study of regulatory T cells in long-lasting Graves disease. Assembly of TCR beta libraries relied on iRepertoire HTBI primers together with Arm-PCR of CDR3 regions. Via MiXCR, TCRdb re-called the multiplex PCR reads, giving one row per CDR3 protein. The data contain about 450,000 distinct CDR3 sequences, roughly 15% of them singletons. Sample time point: newly diagnosed GD, antithyroid drugs for less than 3 months. Scientists built the TCR library using RNA that was extracted from PBMCs. The same specimen was also included in a second study, on T cells in Graves' hyperthyroidism and ophthalmopathy.

The input for sequencing was peripheral blood mononuclear cells (PBMCs), taken at new diagnosis, from a patient treated with antithyroid drugs. The receptors were gathered from a woman in her twenties or thirties with Graves disease.

J is TRBJ1-5 and V is TRBV13; D is possibly TRBD1 (5 bases). V lost 0 bases and J 0 bases, leaving 9 bases between the germline ends. Germline lookup yields CDR1 PRHDT and CDR2 FYEKMQ (reference sequence). CDR3 size: 16 residues. CDR3: CASSLGGGNSNQPQHF. In DNA form, the CDR3 reads TGTGCCAGCAGCTTAGGCGGGGGGAATAGCAATCAGCCCCAGCATTTT.

This clonotype was detected ten times or more. The chain couples TRBV29-1 to TRBJ2-2; 11 positions match TRBD2. The germline V gene encodes CDR1 SQVTM and CDR2 ANQGSEA. Trimming took 5 bases from V and 5 from J; bases not matched to a gene: 4. The CDR3 runs 14 residues. Written as DNA, the CDR3 is TGCAGCGTTAGACTAGCGGGAAGAACCGGGGAGCTGTTTTTT. This encodes CSVRLAGRTGELFF.

The table lists this clonotype with a few counts. V gene TRBV19 combines with J gene TRBJ2-7, with D tentatively TRBD1 or TRBD2 (5 bases each). CDR1 and CDR2 (germline): LNHDA, SQIVND (reference sequence). V was clipped by 6 bases and J by 5 bases, with 17 bases between them. The CDR3 is 14 amino acids. The CDR3 DNA follows: TGTGCCAGTAGAACCGGGACCTCCATCGACGAGCAGTACTTC. This translates into CASRTGTSIDEQYF. Supplemented by reference TRBV19 and TRBJ2-7, the full variable domain reads DGGITQSPKYLFRKEGQNVTLSCEQNLNHDAMYWYRQDPGQGLRLIYYSQIVNDFQKGDIAEGYSVSREKKESFPLTVTSAQKNPTAFYLCASRTGTSIDEQYFGPGTRLTVT.

This clonotype appeared many times. This chain uses TRBV11-2 with TRBJ2-3; D not certain. Trimming took 5 bases from V and 5 from J, leaving 5 bases between them. In germline, CDR1 is SGHAT, CDR2 FQNNGV. The CDR3 is made up of 11 amino acids. The CDR3 region has the DNA TGTGCCAGCAGCCAAGAAGATACGCAGTATTTT. Amino acids: CASSQEDTQYF.

Comment on this clonotype: The germline gene is not matched at one end of the junction; a read error may be the cause. The J gene is TRBJ2-1, the V gene TRBV4-1, with 7 bases aligning to TRBD2. Germline V gene lookup returns CDR1 MGHRA and CDR2 YSYEKL. This CDR3 contains 20 residues. Here the CDR3 reads CASSHPGEGRQSYSYNGQFF. The CDR3 coding sequence is TGCGCCAGCAGCCACCCGGGGGAGGGTCGCCAAAGTTACTCCTACAATGGGCAGTTCTTC.

The rearrangement uses TRBV5-1 and TRBJ2-1; 12 bases map to TRBD1. CDR3 length equals 14 residues. Trimming at V came to 3 bases and at J to 10 bases, leaving 5 bases not matched to a gene. Germline lookup yields CDR1 SGHRS and CDR2 YFSETQ. The DNA of the CDR3 is TGCGCCAGCAGCTGGGGACAGGGGGCTTACGAGCAGTTCTTC. It translates to CASSWGQGAYEQFF.

The chain links TRBV7-9 to TRBJ2-5, with 9 bases matching TRBD1. Near its end, the DNA agrees better with TRBJ2-1, so the J call may be wrong. Germline CDR1 reads SEHNR; CDR2 reads FQNEAQ (reference sequence). This CDR3 is built from 13 residues. CDR3 nucleotides: TGTGCCACCCCGGACAGGGGCATCAATGAGCAGTTCTTC. Translation: CATPDRGINEQFF.

The chain combines TRBV20-1 with TRBJ2-3, with 7 bases that match TRBD2. Trimming removed 2 bases from V and 2 bases from J; junction bases left unmatched: 10. Germline V CDR1 and CDR2: DFQATT, SNEGSKA (reference sequence). The CDR3 sequence is 16 residues long. The CDR3 sequence is CSARISVGGSTDTQYF. In nucleotides, the CDR3 is TGCAGTGCTAGAATTAGCGTGGGAGGGTCCACAGATACGCAGTATTTT.

Ten or more counts support this clonotype. CDR3 coding DNA: TGTGCCAGCAGGTCACAAGGAAGCTCCTACGAGCAGTACTTC. Translation: CASRSQGSSYEQYF. The chain recombines TRBV28 with TRBJ2-7; D is unresolved. There are 14 residues in the CDR3. The ends were cut back, 6 bases at V and 0 bases at J, with 12 bases in the middle. Germline V lookup: CDR1 MDHEN, CDR2 SYDVKM. The complete variable domain, with remaining parts taken from reference TRBV28 and TRBJ2-7, reads DVKVTQSSRYLVKRTGEKVFLECVQDMDHENMFWYRQDPGLGLRLIYFSYDVKMKEKGDIPEGYSVSREKKERFSLILESASTNQTSMYLCASRSQGSSYEQYFGPGTRLTVT.

This clonotype was seen at least ten times. This chain joins TRBV20-1 and TRBJ2-2; D is possibly TRBD1 or TRBD2 (5 bases each). The CDR3 is made up of 17 amino acids. The V gene lost 2 bases and the J gene lost 2 bases, with 18 bases spanning the gap. The germline V gene has CDR1 DFQATT and CDR2 SNEGSKA (reference sequence). DNA for the CDR3: TGCAGTGCTAGACGGGCAGGGAGAAGCTTAAACACCGGGGAGCTGTTTTTT. Encoded protein: CSARRAGRSLNTGELFF.

Ten or more counts support this clonotype. The V call is TRBV20-1, the J call TRBJ2-3, with D tentatively TRBD2 (5 bases). V was clipped by 5 bases and J by 0 bases, with 9 bases between them. Germline CDR1 reads DFQATT; CDR2 reads SNEGSKA (reference sequence). The length of the CDR3 is 13 residues. CDR3 sequence: CSAFSGSTDTQYF. The DNA of the CDR3 is TGCAGTGCTTTCAGCGGTAGCACAGATACGCAGTATTTT.

This clonotype was counted many times. J is TRBJ2-3 and V is TRBV20-1; the match to TRBD2 covers 7 bases. This CDR3 spans 15 amino acids. With 0 bases clipped from V and 5 bases from J, the junction kept 8 bases outside the gene matches. The V gene's germline CDR1 is DFQATT and CDR2 SNEGSKA (reference sequence). This CDR3 reads CSARDGAGVEDTQYF. The CDR3 DNA is TGCAGTGCTAGAGATGGGGCGGGAGTTGAAGATACGCAGTATTTT.

This clonotype was counted a few times. V gene TRBV20-1 combines with J gene TRBJ2-5; 13 bases fit TRBD2. Unmatched junction bases numbered 12, after V lost 0 bases and J lost 5 bases. Per the germline V gene, CDR1 is DFQATT and CDR2 is SNEGSKA (reference sequence). The CDR3 is 18 amino acids. CDR3 coding DNA: TGCAGTGCTAGAGATCGAGGGTGGACTAGCGGGAGAGGGGAGACCCAGTACTTC. It codes for CSARDRGWTSGRGETQYF.

This clonotype was seen ten or more times. The V call is TRBV3-1, the J call TRBJ2-7; no clear D. Germline V gives CDR1 LGHDT, CDR2 YNNKEL (reference sequence). The CDR3 is 12 residues long. V lost 1 base to trimming and J lost 5 bases, with 6 bases between them. CDR3 nucleotides: TGTGCCAGCAGCCAAGTCGCACACGAGCAGTACTTC. Its translation is CASSQVAHEQYF.

This clonotype was found a few times. The V gene is TRBV29-1, the J gene TRBJ1-1; D not resolved. This CDR3 region has 10 residues. Trimming took 6 bases from V and 5 from J, leaving 7 bases between them. The V gene's germline CDR1 is SQVTM and CDR2 ANQGSEA. The DNA for the CDR3 is TGCAGCGTCTGGAGGACTGAAGCTTTCTTT. As protein: CSVWRTEAFF. Looking up the rest from reference TRBV29-1 and TRBJ1-1 gives the full variable domain: SAVISQKPSRDICQRGTSLTIQCQVDSQVTMMFWYRQQPGQSLTLIATANQGSEATYESGFVIDKFPISRPNLTFSTLTVSNMSPEDSSIYLCSVWRTEAFFGQGTRLTVV.

This clonotype was seen many times. The genes are TRBV30 and TRBJ1-2; TRBD1 is a possible D gene (6 bases). Germline loops: CDR1 GTSNPN, CDR2 SVGIG (reference sequence). This CDR3 contains 14 residues. Trimming pared 1 base from V and 4 bases from J, leaving 13 bases between. In nucleotides, the CDR3 is TGTGCCTGGAGTGCACGACAGGATCTCTATGGCTACACCTTC. Its translation is CAWSARQDLYGYTF.

This clonotype was seen repeatedly, ten times or more. The chain carries TRBV28 and TRBJ1-5; D perhaps matches TRBD1 (5 bases). This CDR3 is 19 amino acids long. Trimming left V 6 bases short and J 4 bases short, with 28 bases between. The germline gives CDR1 MDHEN, CDR2 SYDVKM. CDR3 loop: CASSLVKSFWAGLNQPQHF. The CDR3 bases are TGTGCCAGCAGCTTAGTTAAATCTTTCTGGGCAGGGCTTAATCAGCCCCAGCATTTT.

This clonotype was seen at least ten times. This rearrangement joins TRBV27 to TRBJ2-7, with TRBD2 matching over 11 bases. The V gene end was trimmed by 6 bases and the J gene end by 1 base; junction bases not matched to a gene: 2. This CDR3 comprises 14 residues. The germline gives CDR1 MNHEY, CDR2 SMNVEV (reference sequence). The CDR3 sequence: CASSVAGGSYEQYF. CDR3 bases: TGTGCCAGCAGCGTAGCGGGAGGGTCCTACGAGCAGTACTTC.

This clonotype was detected ten times or more. The CDR3 nucleotides are TGTGCCAGCAGTTTAGGTCCGGGTGGACCTAGGACAGATACGCAGTATTTT. Translated: CASSLGPGGPRTDTQYF. The chain joins TRBV12-3 or TRBV12-4 to TRBJ2-3, with D uncertain. The length of the CDR3 is 17 residues. V was cut by 1 base and J by 3 bases, with 17 bases left in between.

This clonotype was observed a handful of times. The V call is TRBV7-9, the J call TRBJ2-3; 11 nucleotides match TRBD2. Germline V gene data show CDR1 as SEHNR and CDR2 as FQNEAQ (reference sequence). V lost 8 bases, J lost 10 bases, and 11 bases stayed unmatched. This CDR3 region has 14 residues. DNA of the CDR3: TGTGCCAGCCGGGTAGCGGGAGGGTTTCGTCCGCAGTATTTT. Translated: CASRVAGGFRPQYF.

This clonotype occurred many times. The genes are TRBV6-2 or TRBV6-3 and TRBJ1-1; D gene ambiguous. This CDR3 spans 15 amino acids. CDR1 is MNHEY and CDR2 is SVGEGT in the germline V gene. Trimming removed 5 bases at V and 0 bases at J, with 13 bases between. The CDR3 loop is CASSDNPSLNTEAFF. In nucleotides, the CDR3 is TGTGCCAGCAGTGATAACCCCTCCCTGAACACTGAAGCTTTCTTT.

In its sample, this clonotype was seen many times. The rearrangement joins TRBV27 to TRBJ1-1; a possible D gene is TRBD1 (5 bases). Germline V gives CDR1 MNHEY, CDR2 SMNVEV (reference sequence). The CDR3 spans 15 residues. V was clipped by 6 bases and J by 1 base, with 15 bases between them. This CDR3 reads CASSDSLGKNTEAFF. CDR3 in DNA: TGTGCCAGCAGCGACAGCCTGGGGAAGAACACTGAAGCTTTCTTT.

At least ten counts were recorded for this clonotype. The chain employs TRBV3-1 and TRBJ1-1; D is uncertain. This CDR3 is built from 12 residues. V lost 2 bases and J lost 7, with 8 bases in between. Germline CDR1 reads LGHDT; CDR2 reads YNNKEL (reference sequence). The CDR3 DNA sequence: TGTGCCAGCAGCCAATTGGGAGATGAAGCTTTCTTT. It yields the protein CASSQLGDEAFF.